This T cell receptor (beta chain) came from a study of cytomegalovirus exposure and HLA in healthy donors. This CDR3 region has 14 residues. Trimming left V 0 bases short and J 4 bases short, with 10 bases between. Per the germline V gene, CDR1 is SGHNT and CDR2 is YYREEE (reference sequence). Study-level results: Later analysis identified around 15,000 TCR beta sequences associated with HLA alleles, using a false discovery rate threshold of 0.05. Cytomegalovirus status, reportedly, was diagnosed with high specificity and sensitivity by the classifier. Certain sequence variants were highly shared and formed a cluster, and this cluster was likely a sequencing artifact.

This clone showed up just once. Its target is unknown. This PCR relied on a set of 60 Vbeta primers and 13 Jbeta primers. TCRdb's table, derived via immunoSEQ multiplex PCR, lists solely in-frame clones and lacks some. The sample lists fewer than 200,000 clones, roughly 78% occurring once. The clonotype was recovered from a middle-aged woman in good health and CMV-seronegative. Sequenced material: PBMCs. The chain has TRBV5-4 and TRBJ2-5; possibly TRBD1 for D (6 bases). DNA of the CDR3: TGTGCCAGCAGCTTGGCAGGGGTCCCAGAGACCCAGTACTTC. As protein: CASSLAGVPETQYF.